A selection of T cell receptor beta chains follows, all from one sample in a study of T-cell reconstitution after alpha-beta-depleted transplantation in children. Via MiXCR, TCRdb re-called the PCR reads, giving one row per CDR3 protein. The sample consists of about 540,000 distinct CDR3 sequences, about 17% of them appearing once. The sample here was PBMCs from the stem cell graft donor, taken from the stem cell graft. These receptors were taken from a human donor who donated a stem cell graft to a child with acute lymphoblastic leukemia. CDR3s include the opening cysteine and the closing phenylalanine or tryptophan.

J gene	V gene	CDR3 protein
TRBJ2-2	TRBV7-3	CASSAQLVNTGELFF
TRBJ2-5	TRBV12-3/TRBV12-4	CASSFRVSSPETQYF
TRBJ2-1	TRBV11-1	CASSLGVPHNEQFF
TRBJ2-1	TRBV28	CASSTSGTAGSWFF
TRBJ2-3	TRBV2	CASSGLLASDTQYF
TRBJ2-7	TRBV7-3	CASSLNLIGGTYEQYF
TRBJ2-3	TRBV12-3/TRBV12-4	CASSPRAADTQYF
TRBJ1-5	TRBV12-3/TRBV12-4	CASSLQGVAQPQHF
TRBJ2-7	TRBV7-9	CASSLTPTSGSHEQYF
TRBJ1-2	TRBV12-3/TRBV12-4	CASTNPFGDYGYTF
TRBJ2-7	TRBV5-5	CASSLKREYEQYF
TRBJ2-7	TRBV7-9	CASSSVMYEQYF
TRBJ2-7	TRBV12-3/TRBV12-4	CASSFLAGGYEQYF
TRBJ2-5	TRBV10-2	CASSPTRLTETQYF
TRBJ2-3	TRBV6-1	CASSRALGQDTDTQYF
TRBJ2-4	TRBV27	CASSPGTGRAKNIQYF
TRBJ2-5	TRBV28	CASSSESGGPRRGQETQYF
TRBJ2-1	TRBV12-3/TRBV12-4	CASRPPGLADLYNEQFF
TRBJ1-5	TRBV10-2	CASQGTGADQPQHF
TRBJ2-5	TRBV4-1	CASSQGNRETQYF
TRBJ2-7	TRBV5-1	CASSFGLKYEQYF
TRBJ1-1	TRBV7-2	CASSLDPVNTEAFF
TRBJ2-3	TRBV5-6	CASSVGEYGTDTQYF
TRBJ2-5	TRBV11-2	CASSLGTSGWFSQETQYF
TRBJ2-7	TRBV27	CASSFHGTSLYYEQYF
TRBJ2-2	TRBV3-1	CASSQQGGNTGELFF
TRBJ2-1	TRBV20-1	CSARTSANPGRNEQFF